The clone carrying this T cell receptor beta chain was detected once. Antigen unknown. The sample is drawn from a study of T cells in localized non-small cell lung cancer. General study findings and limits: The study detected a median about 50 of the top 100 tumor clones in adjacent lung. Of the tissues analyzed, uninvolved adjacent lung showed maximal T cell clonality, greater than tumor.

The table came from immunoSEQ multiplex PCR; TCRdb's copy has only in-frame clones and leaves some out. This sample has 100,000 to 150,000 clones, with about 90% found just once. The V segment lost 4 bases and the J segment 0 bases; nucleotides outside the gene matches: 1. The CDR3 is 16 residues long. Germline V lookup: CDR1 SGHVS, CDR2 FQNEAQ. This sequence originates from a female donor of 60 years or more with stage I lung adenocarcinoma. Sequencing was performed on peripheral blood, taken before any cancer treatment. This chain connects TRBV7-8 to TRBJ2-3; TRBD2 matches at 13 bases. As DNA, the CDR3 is TGTGCCAGCAGCTCGGGACTAGCGGGGAGCACAGATACGCAGTATTTT. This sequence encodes CASSSGLAGSTDTQYF. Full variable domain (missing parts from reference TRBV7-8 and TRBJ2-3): GAGVSQSPRYKVAKRGQDVALRCDPISGHVSLFWYQQALGQGPEFLTYFQNEAQLDKSGLPSDRFFAERPEGSVSTLKIQRTQQEDSAVYLCASSSGLAGSTDTQYFGPGTRLTVL.